This T cell receptor (beta chain) was identified in a study of shared clonotypes between healthy human individuals. Study-wide points: Clonotype sharing among the donors was expected to vary with sequencing depth. In this cohort, only blood was sampled, and tissue repertoires likely differ.

V gave up 6 bases and J gave up 9 bases, with 13 bases separating them. The CDR3 consists of 12 residues. Germline CDR1 and CDR2: SEHNR and FQNEAQ (reference sequence). This clone occurred once. Its antigen is not identified. Donors were Caucasian adults residing in Nashville, Tennessee, USA. Deep-level assay runs were performed. Only in-frame clones appear in the TCRdb table, and some are missing; sequencing was by immunoSEQ multiplex PCR. The table has hundreds of thousands of clones, around 79% seen once. The sequenced sample was PBMCs. V gene TRBV7-9 combines with J gene TRBJ2-3; either TRBD1 or TRBD2 may fit D (7 bases each). The receptor was derived from a middle-aged woman in good health. Some clones in this sample may be carry-over from other donors' samples. In DNA, the CDR3 is TGTGCCAGCAGTGCAGGGGGGGAGACGCAGTATTTT. Protein: CASSAGGETQYF.